The 10 T cell receptor beta chains below were found in one sample sequenced in a study of T cell repertoires in cytomegalovirus infection. For these receptors, no antigen is known. TCRdb reanalysed the reads using MiXCR and keeps one entry per CDR3 protein. Here the sample spans fewer than 950,000 distinct CDR3 sequences, about 33% being singletons. The source was cultured CD8+ T cells from PBMCs, collected from culture after CMV antigen stimulation. The origin of the receptors is a human donor in good health (CMV status not recorded). Some clones in this sample may be carry-over from other donors' samples.

The chain uses TRBV7-6 and TRBJ1-2, with a tentative D call TRBD1 (6 bases). Germline V lookup: CDR1 SGHVS, CDR2 FNYEAQ. Trimming left V 5 bases short and J 7 bases short, with 23 bases between. The CDR3 contains 16 residues. The CDR3 nucleotides are TGTGCCAGCAGCGAACTCCGGGGGGCACCTTCAGGTGGCTACACCTTC. Translating it yields CASSELRGAPSGGYTF.

This clonotype was recorded only once. The chain links TRBV6-4 to TRBJ2-7; D may be TRBD1 or TRBD2 (5 bases each). The CDR3 covers 17 residues. The V end lost 2 bases, the J end lost 2 bases, and 19 bases lay between the germline ends. CDR1 and CDR2 (germline): MRHNA, SNTAGT. The CDR3 DNA reads TGTGCCAGCAGTGACCCTGAACCCAGGGAGCCTCCCTACGAGCAGTACTTC. It specifies CASSDPEPREPPYEQYF.

The chain links TRBV27 to TRBJ2-7, with D maybe TRBD2 (6 bases). V was shortened by 3 bases and J by 3 bases, with 12 bases between the two germline ends. CDR1 and CDR2 from the germline V gene are MNHEY and SMNVEV (reference sequence). This CDR3 region has 14 residues. CDR3 DNA: TGTGCCAGCAGTTTGGGTCGGGGGTTCTACGAGCAGTACTTC. This translates into CASSLGRGFYEQYF.

The chain carries TRBV28 and TRBJ2-1; no reliable D call. CDR1 and CDR2 (germline): MDHEN, SYDVKM. This CDR3 is built from 13 residues. The V end lost 3 bases, the J end lost 5 bases, and 8 bases lay between the germline ends. This CDR3 is CASSFVRNNEQFF. The CDR3 bases are TGTGCCAGCAGTTTCGTTAGGAACAATGAGCAGTTCTTC. The full variable domain, its missing parts supplied by reference TRBV28 and TRBJ2-1, is DVKVTQSSRYLVKRTGEKVFLECVQDMDHENMFWYRQDPGLGLRLIYFSYDVKMKEKGDIPEGYSVSREKKERFSLILESASTNQTSMYLCASSFVRNNEQFFGPGTRLTVL.

CDR3 sequence (DNA): TGTGCCAGCAGCACCGGGACTAGCGGGGGCCTTCGGTACTTC. Protein product: CASSTGTSGGLRYF. This sequence joins TRBV13 and TRBJ2-5, with 14 bases identical to TRBD2. Trimming removed 5 bases from V and 13 bases from J; junction bases left unmatched: 9. The CDR3 runs 14 residues. CDR1 PRHDT and CDR2 FYEKMQ come from the germline V gene (reference sequence).

In this sample, this clonotype turned up many times. The chain couples TRBV6-5 to TRBJ2-2; 7 bases fit TRBD1. Losses at the gene ends were 6 bases for V and 5 bases for J; bases not matched to a gene: 12. Germline CDR1 and CDR2: MNHEY and SVGAGI. The CDR3 runs 16 residues. The CDR3 spells CASSHRGRSTTGELFF. In nucleotides, the CDR3 is TGTGCCAGCAGCCACAGGGGACGCTCAACAACCGGGGAGCTGTTTTTT.

This chain joins TRBV10-3 and TRBJ2-6; 8 nucleotides line up with TRBD1. Unmatched junction bases numbered 18, after V lost 4 bases and J lost 4 bases. This CDR3 is 20 amino acids long. The germline V gene has CDR1 ENHRY and CDR2 SYGVKD. DNA for the CDR3: TGTGCCATCAGTGGACAGGGGACCGAGGTCTCCGGGGACGGGGCCAACGTCCTGACTTTC. Translated, it gives CAISGQGTEVSGDGANVLTF.

A few counts support this clonotype. The chain combines TRBV27 with TRBJ1-1; unclear D gene. Deletions cut 4 bases from V and 8 bases from J, with 8 bases between. CDR3 size: 11 residues. CDR1 is MNHEY and CDR2 is SMNVEV in the germline V gene (reference sequence). The CDR3 loop is CASSSPFEAFF. The CDR3 DNA follows: TGTGCCAGCAGTTCCCCATTCGAAGCTTTCTTT.

The sample holds a few counts of this clonotype. This chain connects TRBV19 to TRBJ1-5, with no clear D. V was shortened by 3 bases and J by 6 bases, with 12 bases between the two germline ends. This CDR3 spans 14 amino acids. Germline CDR1 LNHDA, CDR2 SQIVND (reference sequence). CDR3 protein: CASSMGSRGQPQHF. CDR3 nucleotides: TGTGCCAGTAGTATGGGTTCGCGCGGTCAGCCCCAGCATTTT.

This clonotype was seen a handful of times. The rearrangement joins TRBV19 to TRBJ1-6, with D unclear. Trimming took off 7 bases at V and 9 bases at J, with 19 bases between the two ends. The length of the CDR3 is 15 residues. Germline lookup yields CDR1 LNHDA and CDR2 SQIVND (reference sequence). CDR3 nucleotide sequence: TGTGCCAGTACCCGTTGGGAGAGTTCAAGTTCACCCCTCCACTTT. Translation: CASTRWESSSSPLHF.